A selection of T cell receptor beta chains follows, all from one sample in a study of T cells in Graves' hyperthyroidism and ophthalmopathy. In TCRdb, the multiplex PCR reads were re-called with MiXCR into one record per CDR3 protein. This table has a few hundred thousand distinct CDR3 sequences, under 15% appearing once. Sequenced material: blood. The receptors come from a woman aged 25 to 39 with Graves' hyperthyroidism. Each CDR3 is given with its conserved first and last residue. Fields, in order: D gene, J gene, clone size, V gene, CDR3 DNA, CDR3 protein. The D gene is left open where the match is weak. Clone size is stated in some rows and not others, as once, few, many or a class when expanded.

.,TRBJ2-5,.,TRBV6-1,TGTGCCAGCAACCGGGAACCCCAAGAGACCCAGTACTTC,CASNREPQETQYF
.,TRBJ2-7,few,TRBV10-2,TGCGCCAGCAGTGATACCAACGAGCAGTACTTC,CASSDTNEQYF
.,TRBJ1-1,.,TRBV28,TGTGCCAGCATCCCGGGGGGAATTAAAAGGAGCGGAGAAGCTTTCTTT,CASIPGGIKRSGEAFF
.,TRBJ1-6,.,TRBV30,TGTGCCTGGAGTCGGTATCGCCCGGCAGGGGAAAATTCACCCCTCCACTTT,CAWSRYRPAGENSPLHF
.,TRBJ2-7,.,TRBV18,TGTGCCAACTCTTACCCGGGACGGAGCTCCTACGAGCAGTACTTC,CANSYPGRSSYEQYF
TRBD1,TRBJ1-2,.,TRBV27,TGTGCCAGCAGACCCATAGCGGAACAGGGGTGGTATGGCTACACCTTC,CASRPIAEQGWYGYTF
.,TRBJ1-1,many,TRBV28,TGTGCCAGCTGGAAACGGGCGGACACTGAAGCTTTCTTT,CASWKRADTEAFF
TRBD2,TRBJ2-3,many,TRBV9,TGTGCCAGCAGCGTAGGGACTAGCGGCCCTCTGGATACGCAGTATTTT,CASSVGTSGPLDTQYF
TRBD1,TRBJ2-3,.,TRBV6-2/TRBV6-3,TGTGCCAGCAGAAAGAGGACAGGGGGTCCCCCAGATACGCAGTATTTT,CASRKRTGGPPDTQYF
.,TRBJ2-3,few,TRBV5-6,TGTGCCAGCAGCTTGCTTCAGGGGACCATAGATACGCAGTATTTT,CASSLLQGTIDTQYF
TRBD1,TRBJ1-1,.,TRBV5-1,TGCGCCAGCAGCGAGGGGGCCGGAACTGAAGCTTTCTTT,CASSEGAGTEAFF
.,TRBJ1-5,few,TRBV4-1,TGCGCCAGCAGCCAACCTTTAGGGCAGAGCAATCAGCCCCAGCATTTT,CASSQPLGQSNQPQHF
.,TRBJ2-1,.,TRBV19,TGTGCCAGTAGGAAGGCGGGGTCTTACAATGAGCAGTTCTTC,CASRKAGSYNEQFF
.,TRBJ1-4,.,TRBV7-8,TGTGCCAGCAGCGCAAGATTTGGGGCGGCTAATGAAAAACTGTTTTTT,CASSARFGAANEKLFF
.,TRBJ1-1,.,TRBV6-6,TGTGCCAGCAGTTACAGGGGTCTGAACACTGAAGCTTTCTTT,CASSYRGLNTEAFF